This T cell receptor beta chain derives from a study of cytomegalovirus exposure and HLA in healthy donors. Across the study: Out of roughly 170 million T cells, an earlier analysis found about 100 million unique TCR beta sequences in total. Study findings and constraints: Researchers catalogued approximately 170 TCR beta chains as cytomegalovirus-associated. TCR beta sequences reportedly predicted most subjects' HLA-A and HLA-B alleles accurately. The authors judged a highly shared variant cluster likely a sequencing artifact.

The CDR3 spans 14 residues. Unmatched junction bases numbered 12, after V lost 10 bases and J lost 5 bases. Germline V lookup: CDR1 MNHEY, CDR2 SVGAGI. In the case of this clone: As yet, its antigen is unknown.

PCR amplification relied on 60 Vbeta primers (plus 13 Jbeta primers). Measured with immunoSEQ multiplex PCR; TCRdb has only the in-frame clones, and not every one. The sample has fewer than 85,000 clones. This receptor was obtained from a man aged 30-40 years in good health and CMV-seronegative. The chain uses TRBV6-5 and TRBJ1-1; 8 bases align to TRBD1. The sequenced material came from PBMCs. CDR3 nucleotides: TGTGCCACGATTATCGGACAGGGACGTACTGAAGCTTTCTTT. Its translation is CATIIGQGRTEAFF.